This TCR beta chain was profiled in a study of blood T cell repertoires in COVID-19. Data came from immunoSEQ multiplex PCR; TCRdb stores just in-frame clones and leaves some out. The table records 200,000 to 250,000 clones, roughly 86% of them present only once. Between the trimmed V and J ends, which lost 6 bases and 1 base, there was a span of 10 bases. The CDR3 sequence is 13 residues long. Germline V gene lookup returns CDR1 SNHLY and CDR2 FYNNEI. The V gene is TRBV2, the J gene TRBJ2-7; D is uncertain. The source of this sequence is a woman in her forties or fifties who had recovered from COVID-19. The sample taken for sequencing was PBMCs or T cells enriched from blood (not recorded which). In DNA form, the CDR3 reads TGTGCCAGCAGCCTCGTAGCATCCTACGAGCAGTACTTC. Residues: CASSLVASYEQYF.